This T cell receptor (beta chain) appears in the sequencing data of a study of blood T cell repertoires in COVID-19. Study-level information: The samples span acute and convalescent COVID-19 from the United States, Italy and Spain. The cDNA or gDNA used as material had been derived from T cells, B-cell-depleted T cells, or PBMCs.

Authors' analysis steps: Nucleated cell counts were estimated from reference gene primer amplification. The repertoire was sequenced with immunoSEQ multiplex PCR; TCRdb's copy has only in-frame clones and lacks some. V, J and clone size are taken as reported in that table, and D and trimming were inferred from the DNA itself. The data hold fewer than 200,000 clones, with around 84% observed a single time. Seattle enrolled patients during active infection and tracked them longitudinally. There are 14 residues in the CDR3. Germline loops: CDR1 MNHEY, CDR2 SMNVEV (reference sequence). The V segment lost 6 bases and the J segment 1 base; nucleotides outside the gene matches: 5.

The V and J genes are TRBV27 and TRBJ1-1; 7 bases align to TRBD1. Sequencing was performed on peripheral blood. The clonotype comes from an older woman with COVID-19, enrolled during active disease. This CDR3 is CASSTGVPNTEAFF. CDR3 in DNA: TGTGCCAGCAGCACAGGGGTCCCGAACACTGAAGCTTTCTTT.